The 7 T cell receptor beta chains below were found in one sample sequenced in a study of shared clonotypes between healthy human individuals. Measured with immunoSEQ multiplex PCR; TCRdb has only the in-frame clones, and not every one. The data hold millions of clones, with just over 90% observed a single time. Material: naive CD4+ T cells sorted from blood. The subset denotes: CD45RA+ positively selected. These receptors all stem from a man between 18 and 35 years old in good health.

The gene calls are TRBV6-1 and TRBJ2-2; 7 nucleotides line up with TRBD1. The CDR3 covers 14 residues. After removal of 4 bases from V and 6 bases from J, the junction contained 5 bases not matched to a gene. CDR1 is MNHNS, CDR2 SASEGT, per germline. CDR3 DNA sequence: TGTGCCAGCAGTGTGGACAGGTGGTCCGGGGAGCTGTTTTTT. Protein: CASSVDRWSGELFF.

In the case of this clone: This sample also contains other DNA sequences that code for the same CDR3. The chain employs TRBV6-6 and TRBJ2-7, with a tentative D call TRBD1 (6 bases). The germline V and J ends were trimmed by 3 bases and 2 bases, with 8 bases remaining between them. The CDR3 totals 13 residues. The germline V gene has CDR1 MNHNY and CDR2 SVGAGI (reference sequence). CDR3 residues: CASSYEGAYEQYF. In DNA form, the CDR3 reads TGTGCCAGCAGTTATGAGGGGGCCTACGAGCAGTACTTC.

The V and J genes are TRBV5-1 and TRBJ2-7, with TRBD1 as a possible D gene (6 bases). Germline lookup yields CDR1 SGHRS and CDR2 YFSETQ. The CDR3 spans 14 residues. Trimming removed 3 bases at V and 6 bases at J, with 16 bases between. The CDR3 region is CASSSSGAVSEQYF. For the CDR3, the DNA is TGCGCCAGCAGCTCCTCAGGGGCGGTCAGCGAGCAGTACTTC.

This chain uses TRBV5-6 with TRBJ1-5; TRBD1 might be the D (5 bases). The CDR3 spans 14 residues. Germline lookup yields CDR1 SGHDT and CDR2 YYEEEE. V lost 5 bases to trimming and J lost 0 bases, with 9 bases between them. CDR3 DNA sequence: TGTGCCAGCAGAAAGACAGATAGCAATCAGCCCCAGCATTTT. Protein: CASRKTDSNQPQHF.

This rearrangement joins TRBV4-3 to TRBJ2-1; 10 bases are shared with TRBD2. V was pared by 1 base and J by 4 bases, with 7 bases of the junction left unmatched. CDR1 is LGHNA, CDR2 YSLEER, per germline. The CDR3 has 17 residues. CDR3 bases: TGCGCCAGCAGCCAAGTGCTAGCGGGAGTGGGGTACAATGAGCAGTTCTTC. As protein: CASSQVLAGVGYNEQFF.

This chain joins TRBV7-9 and TRBJ1-4; possibly TRBD1 for D (5 bases). Trimming left V 2 bases short and J 8 bases short, with 12 bases between. The CDR3 covers 14 residues. CDR1 SEHNR and CDR2 FQNEAQ come from the germline V gene (reference sequence). For the CDR3, the DNA is TGTGCCAGCAGCTTACCCAGACCAGGGGAAAAACTGTTTTTT. Translation: CASSLPRPGEKLFF.

The chain has TRBV12-5 and TRBJ1-1; TRBD1 is a possible D gene (5 bases). Per the germline V gene, CDR1 is LGHNT and CDR2 is FRNRAP. CDR3 length equals 12 residues. The germline V and J ends were trimmed by 4 bases and 11 bases, with 14 bases remaining between them. CDR3 nucleotide sequence: TGTGCTAGTGGTTCCCCCCAGGGCGCGGCTTTCTTT. As protein: CASGSPQGAAFF.